Reported below is one T cell receptor beta chain. No antigen is known for it. CDR1 and CDR2 (germline): MNHNS, SASEGT. The length of the CDR3 is 15 residues. The V end lost 2 bases, the J end lost 1 base, and 8 bases lay between the germline ends. This sample is part of a study of cytomegalovirus exposure and HLA in healthy donors. Regarding the study as a whole: Specificity for CMV antigens was confirmed in vitro for a few of the CMV-associated chains.

This PCR relied on a set of 60 Vbeta primers and 13 Jbeta primers. Assay used: immunoSEQ multiplex PCR; TCRdb lists only in-frame clones, some missing. The top ten hold about a tenth of the sample, which has about 160,000 clones, about 80% seen once. Sequencing used PBMCs. This TCR derives from a man aged 18 to 30 in good health and CMV-seropositive. J is TRBJ2-2 and V is TRBV6-1, with D perhaps TRBD1 (5 bases). CDR3 sequence: CASSENQGNTGELFF. The CDR3 DNA follows: TGTGCCAGCAGTGAAAACCAGGGGAACACCGGGGAGCTGTTTTTT.